This TCR beta chain was identified during a study of molecular identifiers for immune sequencing clone quantification. Whole-study results and caveats: Clones of above 20 RNA copies carried over 97% of effector molecules; in naive cells they carried under 1%.

The germline V gene has CDR1 MNHEY and CDR2 SMNVEV (reference sequence). This CDR3 region has 16 residues. J gave up 1 base and V 6 bases, and 5 bases lay outside the gene matches. This clonotype was seen repeatedly, ten times or more. Its antigen is undetermined. MiXCR, applied by TCRdb to the PCR reads, yields one record per CDR3 protein. The sample carries thousands of distinct CDR3 sequences, around 15% recorded once. The V call is TRBV27, the J call TRBJ2-2; 10 positions agree with TRBD2. The TCR comes from a human donor in good health. Some libraries in this study had Jurkat cell RNA spiked in. The sequenced sample consisted of naive CD8+ T cells from blood, with Jurkat cell RNA spiked in. The subset is: FACS-sorted CD8+CD4-CCR7+CD45RA+ naive T cells. The CDR3 coding sequence is TGTGCCAGCAGATGGGGACTAGCGCTGAACACCGGGGAGCTGTTTTTT. This translates into CASRWGLALNTGELFF.